This is a list of T cell receptor beta chains from one sample in a study of response to subunit inactivated influenza vaccine. TCRdb analysed the RT-PCR reads with MiXCR anew, one entry per CDR3 protein. The sample holds around 320,000 distinct CDR3 sequences, 20% to 25% seen once. The sample here was PBMCs from blood, taken approximately 20 months after vaccination. Receptor source: a man aged 45 to 75 who received an inactivated influenza vaccine. Each CDR3 is given with its conserved first and last residue. The D gene is left open where the match is weak. Clone size, where shown, is once, few, many, or a class for clones that have expanded.

cdr3_nt: TGTGCCGAGGGGAGCGGGGGCACAAATTCACCCCTCCACTTT
cdr3_aa: CAEGSGGTNSPLHF
d_call: .
v_call: TRBV28
clone_size: .
j_call: TRBJ1-6

cdr3_nt: TGTGCCATCAGTGAGACCGGGGGAGAGACCCAGTACTTC
cdr3_aa: CAISETGGETQYF
d_call: .
v_call: TRBV10-3
clone_size: .
j_call: TRBJ2-5

cdr3_nt: TGCAGTGCTAAGGCGACACAGAATCAGCCCCAGCATTTT
cdr3_aa: CSAKATQNQPQHF
d_call: .
v_call: TRBV20-1
clone_size: .
j_call: TRBJ1-5

cdr3_nt: TGCGCCAGCAGCCAAGATGACAGCTACTCTGGAAACACCATATATTTT
cdr3_aa: CASSQDDSYSGNTIYF
d_call: .
v_call: TRBV4-1
clone_size: .
j_call: TRBJ1-3

cdr3_nt: TGTGCCAGCAGTTTAGGGGGACGTTTCTCCGGACTGTTTTTT
cdr3_aa: CASSLGGRFSGLFF
d_call: .
v_call: TRBV12-3/TRBV12-4
clone_size: .
j_call: TRBJ1-4

cdr3_nt: TGTGCCATCAGACCTGCGGGGAGACAGAACACTGAAGCTTTCTTT
cdr3_aa: CAIRPAGRQNTEAFF
d_call: .
v_call: TRBV10-3
clone_size: few
j_call: TRBJ1-1

cdr3_nt: TGTGCCAGCAGCTTAGGGGGACCTGCCACTGAAGCTTTCTTT
cdr3_aa: CASSLGGPATEAFF
d_call: .
v_call: TRBV7-2
clone_size: many
j_call: TRBJ1-1

cdr3_nt: TGTGCCAGCAGCTTGGTTGGTAGCGGGGGTGGGGAGACCCAGTACTTC
cdr3_aa: CASSLVGSGGGETQYF
d_call: TRBD2
v_call: TRBV5-5
clone_size: few
j_call: TRBJ2-5

cdr3_nt: TGTGCCAGCAAACCAGGGACGCGTGCCTACGAGCAGTACTTC
cdr3_aa: CASKPGTRAYEQYF
d_call: .
v_call: TRBV28
clone_size: .
j_call: TRBJ2-7

cdr3_nt: TGCAGCGTTGAAGATCCCCCTAGCGGGAGCCTGGAGACCCAGTACTTC
cdr3_aa: CSVEDPPSGSLETQYF
d_call: TRBD2
v_call: TRBV29-1
clone_size: .
j_call: TRBJ2-5

cdr3_nt: TGTGCCAGCAGTTTAGCCCTCGGGGGGAAAGGGGCCGGGGAGCTGTTTTTT
cdr3_aa: CASSLALGGKGAGELFF
d_call: TRBD2
v_call: TRBV12-3/TRBV12-4
clone_size: few
j_call: TRBJ2-2

cdr3_nt: TGCGCCAGCAGCTTGGTACGCGGTAGAGGTAGCAATGAGCAGTTCTTC
cdr3_aa: CASSLVRGRGSNEQFF
d_call: .
v_call: TRBV5-1
clone_size: few
j_call: TRBJ2-1

cdr3_nt: TGCAGCGTTGATTGGGGGATCTCTGGAAACACCATATATTTT
cdr3_aa: CSVDWGISGNTIYF
d_call: .
v_call: TRBV29-1
clone_size: .
j_call: TRBJ1-3

cdr3_nt: TGTGCCAGCAGCGTAGGGTGGGATGAGCAGTTCTTC
cdr3_aa: CASSVGWDEQFF
d_call: .
v_call: TRBV9
clone_size: few
j_call: TRBJ2-1

cdr3_nt: TGTGCCAGCAGTTACAGCCTAGCGGGGGTGGATACGCAGTATTTT
cdr3_aa: CASSYSLAGVDTQYF
d_call: TRBD2
v_call: TRBV6-5
clone_size: few
j_call: TRBJ2-3

cdr3_nt: TGCAGTGCTAGAACGGGGGCGCAAGAGACCCAGTACTTC
cdr3_aa: CSARTGAQETQYF
d_call: .
v_call: TRBV20-1
clone_size: few
j_call: TRBJ2-5

cdr3_nt: TGTGCCAGCAGCTTATCGGTCCCGAGACAGAGGTGGCGATACGGGGAGCTGTTTTTT
cdr3_aa: CASSLSVPRQRWRYGELFF
d_call: .
v_call: TRBV7-2
clone_size: few
j_call: TRBJ2-2

cdr3_nt: TGTGCCAGCAGCTTGACAGGCGTTCTACTCGGGGAGCTGTTTTTT
cdr3_aa: CASSLTGVLLGELFF
d_call: .
v_call: TRBV5-6
clone_size: .
j_call: TRBJ2-2

cdr3_nt: TGCAGCGTCCGGCCGGGACAGGGGGAAAATATAGCCAAAAACATTCAGTACTTC
cdr3_aa: CSVRPGQGENIAKNIQYF
d_call: TRBD1
v_call: TRBV29-1
clone_size: .
j_call: TRBJ2-4

cdr3_nt: TGTGCCAGCAGTTTATTATATGGTGGGAATGAGCAGTTCTTC
cdr3_aa: CASSLLYGGNEQFF
d_call: .
v_call: TRBV28
clone_size: .
j_call: TRBJ2-1

cdr3_nt: TGTGCCAGCACCGAACAGGGGCACTATGGCTACACCTTC
cdr3_aa: CASTEQGHYGYTF
d_call: TRBD1
v_call: TRBV6-2/TRBV6-3
clone_size: few
j_call: TRBJ1-2

cdr3_nt: TGTGCCAGCAGTTTACAAACGGTACAAGAGACCCAGTACTTC
cdr3_aa: CASSLQTVQETQYF
d_call: .
v_call: TRBV28
clone_size: .
j_call: TRBJ2-5

cdr3_nt: TGTGCCAGCACTCTCGGGGGGACAGGGGGCTACAATGAGCAGTTCTTC
cdr3_aa: CASTLGGTGGYNEQFF
d_call: TRBD1
v_call: TRBV27
clone_size: few
j_call: TRBJ2-1

cdr3_nt: TGTGCCAGCAGTCCAAGTAGGCACCCTGAAGCTTTCTTT
cdr3_aa: CASSPSRHPEAFF
d_call: .
v_call: TRBV6-1
clone_size: few
j_call: TRBJ1-1

cdr3_nt: TGCAGCGGGACCCTCCGAGGGATGTTACAAGAGACCCAGTACTTC
cdr3_aa: CSGTLRGMLQETQYF
d_call: .
v_call: TRBV29-1
clone_size: .
j_call: TRBJ2-5

cdr3_nt: TGTGCCAGTAGCACTGGGGGGGCATTCAATCAGCCCCAGCATTTT
cdr3_aa: CASSTGGAFNQPQHF
d_call: .
v_call: TRBV19
clone_size: .
j_call: TRBJ1-5

cdr3_nt: TGCAGTGCTCCGAGACAGGGGGGGAACAATGAGCAGTTCTTC
cdr3_aa: CSAPRQGGNNEQFF
d_call: TRBD1
v_call: TRBV20-1
clone_size: .
j_call: TRBJ2-1

cdr3_nt: TGTGCCAGCAGCTTTCCCGGGACGACTGGCTACACCTTC
cdr3_aa: CASSFPGTTGYTF
d_call: .
v_call: TRBV7-2
clone_size: .
j_call: TRBJ1-2

cdr3_nt: TGTGCCAGTAGTATTGCGGCCGGGACACAGAATCAGCCCCAGCATTTT
cdr3_aa: CASSIAAGTQNQPQHF
d_call: .
v_call: TRBV19
clone_size: .
j_call: TRBJ1-5

cdr3_nt: TGTGCCAGCAGTTCCCCTTCCGGGACAGGGGGACGACTGAACACTGAAGCTTTCTTT
cdr3_aa: CASSSPSGTGGRLNTEAFF
d_call: TRBD1
v_call: TRBV2
clone_size: .
j_call: TRBJ1-1

cdr3_nt: TGTGCCAGCAGCTTAGGGGCGGGGTCCGGGGAGCTGTTTTTT
cdr3_aa: CASSLGAGSGELFF
d_call: .
v_call: TRBV11-2
clone_size: few
j_call: TRBJ2-2

cdr3_nt: TGCAGTGCTAGAGATGGTCGGGTTCGCACTGAAGCTTTCTTT
cdr3_aa: CSARDGRVRTEAFF
d_call: .
v_call: TRBV20-1
clone_size: few
j_call: TRBJ1-1

cdr3_nt: TGCGCCAGCAGCCAAGTGGGAGCAGTACTAACCTACGAGCAGTACTTC
cdr3_aa: CASSQVGAVLTYEQYF
d_call: .
v_call: TRBV4-1
clone_size: .
j_call: TRBJ2-7

cdr3_nt: TGTGCCAGCAGCTCCAAAGGACAGGGCCTTTATAGCAATCAGCCCCAGCATTTT
cdr3_aa: CASSSKGQGLYSNQPQHF
d_call: TRBD1
v_call: TRBV11-2
clone_size: .
j_call: TRBJ1-5

cdr3_nt: TGTGCCAGCTCGGAGACCGGAGAGACCCAGTACTTC
cdr3_aa: CASSETGETQYF
d_call: .
v_call: TRBV9
clone_size: few
j_call: TRBJ2-5

cdr3_nt: TGTGCCAGCTATAGCGGGAGCCACGAGCAGTACTTC
cdr3_aa: CASYSGSHEQYF
d_call: TRBD2
v_call: TRBV28
clone_size: few
j_call: TRBJ2-7

cdr3_nt: TGTGCCAGCAGTTTAGCTCTCAGAAACACCGGGGAGCTGTTTTTT
cdr3_aa: CASSLALRNTGELFF
d_call: .
v_call: TRBV12-3/TRBV12-4
clone_size: few
j_call: TRBJ2-2

cdr3_nt: TGTGCCAGCAGTTACCGATGGCAATCCTATGGCTACACCTTC
cdr3_aa: CASSYRWQSYGYTF
d_call: .
v_call: TRBV6-2/TRBV6-3
clone_size: .
j_call: TRBJ1-2

cdr3_nt: TGTGCCAGCAGCATCAGACGCTCTGGAAACACCATATATTTT
cdr3_aa: CASSIRRSGNTIYF
d_call: .
v_call: TRBV7-9
clone_size: many
j_call: TRBJ1-3

cdr3_nt: TGCGCCAGCAGCCAGGGACAGACGTCGGCCAACGTCCTGACTTTC
cdr3_aa: CASSQGQTSANVLTF
d_call: TRBD1
v_call: TRBV5-1
clone_size: few
j_call: TRBJ2-6

cdr3_nt: TGCAGTGCTACGACAGTTTATAGCAATCAGCCCCAGCATTTT
cdr3_aa: CSATTVYSNQPQHF
d_call: .
v_call: TRBV20-1
clone_size: .
j_call: TRBJ1-5

cdr3_nt: TGCGCCAGCAGCCAATCTGCTGTAAGCTCCTACAATGAGCAGTTCTTC
cdr3_aa: CASSQSAVSSYNEQFF
d_call: .
v_call: TRBV5-1
clone_size: few
j_call: TRBJ2-1

cdr3_nt: TGTGCCAGCAGCGGCCTGGGACTAGCGGTCTACAATGAGCAGTTCTTC
cdr3_aa: CASSGLGLAVYNEQFF
d_call: TRBD2
v_call: TRBV11-2
clone_size: .
j_call: TRBJ2-1

cdr3_nt: TGTGCCAGCAGTGAATTCGACAGCAATCAGCCCCAGCATTTT
cdr3_aa: CASSEFDSNQPQHF
d_call: .
v_call: TRBV2
clone_size: .
j_call: TRBJ1-5

cdr3_nt: TGTGCCAGCTCACCACCCTGGGAGGGATATGGCTACACCTTC
cdr3_aa: CASSPPWEGYGYTF
d_call: .
v_call: TRBV18
clone_size: few
j_call: TRBJ1-2

cdr3_nt: TGTGCCAGCAGTCTAGCGGGAGAGTACAATGAGCAGTTCTTC
cdr3_aa: CASSLAGEYNEQFF
d_call: TRBD2
v_call: TRBV5-5
clone_size: once
j_call: TRBJ2-1

cdr3_nt: TGTGCCAGCAGTTCCCTTAACACCGGGGAGCTGTTTTTT
cdr3_aa: CASSSLNTGELFF
d_call: .
v_call: TRBV12-3/TRBV12-4
clone_size: few
j_call: TRBJ2-2

cdr3_nt: TGCAGCGCCCGGGACAGGGTGCACGGAAACACCATATATTTT
cdr3_aa: CSARDRVHGNTIYF
d_call: TRBD1
v_call: TRBV29-1
clone_size: few
j_call: TRBJ1-3

cdr3_nt: TGTGCCAGCAGCACCGGGACGGACCCCGACTATGGCTACACCTTC
cdr3_aa: CASSTGTDPDYGYTF
d_call: .
v_call: TRBV7-9
clone_size: .
j_call: TRBJ1-2

cdr3_nt: TGTGCCAGCAGCTCGGGAGGGGGAGTCTACGAGCAGTACTTC
cdr3_aa: CASSSGGGVYEQYF
d_call: TRBD2
v_call: TRBV6-1
clone_size: few
j_call: TRBJ2-7

cdr3_nt: TGCAGCGTTCAGGGGAGGGGCGAGCAGTACTTC
cdr3_aa: CSVQGRGEQYF
d_call: .
v_call: TRBV29-1
clone_size: few
j_call: TRBJ2-7

cdr3_nt: TGTGCCAGCAGCCGACTAGCTGGTACCGGGGAGCTGTTTTTT
cdr3_aa: CASSRLAGTGELFF
d_call: TRBD2
v_call: TRBV7-6
clone_size: .
j_call: TRBJ2-2

cdr3_nt: TGTGCCAGCAGTTTGTGGGGGGACGGCTATGGCTACACCTTC
cdr3_aa: CASSLWGDGYGYTF
d_call: .
v_call: TRBV12-3/TRBV12-4
clone_size: few
j_call: TRBJ1-2

cdr3_nt: TGTGCCAGCAGCTTAATCGGGAGAACCGGGGAGCTGTTTTTT
cdr3_aa: CASSLIGRTGELFF
d_call: .
v_call: TRBV11-2
clone_size: .
j_call: TRBJ2-2